The source of this TCR beta chain is a study of T cell clonotyping in hematopoietic cell transplantation. The V and J ends lost 2 bases and 2 bases, in that order; junction bases with no gene match: 6. The V gene's germline CDR1 is GTSNPN and CDR2 SVGIG (reference sequence). The CDR3 is 17 amino acids. TCRdb's copy holds only in-frame clones and misses some; the assay was immunoSEQ multiplex PCR. The table records about 69,000 clones, approximately 94% of them present only once. The sample comprised peripheral blood mononuclear cells. The chain recombines TRBV30 with TRBJ2-2; 12 bases are shared with TRBD2. The TCR originated in a man aged 45-65 years in good health. Some clones in this sample may be carry-over from other donors' samples. The CDR3 spells CAWSSTGLAGNTGELFF. The CDR3 DNA reads TGTGCCTGGAGTTCCACAGGACTAGCGGGAAACACCGGGGAGCTGTTTTTT.